These 24 T cell receptor beta chains were sequenced from one sample in a study of shared clonotypes between healthy human individuals. Clones were sequenced by immunoSEQ multiplex PCR, and TCRdb holds only the in-frame ones, with some missing. The sample includes about 2.4 million clones, more than 85% of them seen just once. The sequencing sample was made of naive CD4+ T cells from PBMCs. Subset in this sample: CD45RA+ positively selected. These TCRs come from a man aged 18 to 29 in good health. Some clones in this sample may be carry-over from other donors' samples.

The rearrangement uses TRBV4-3 and TRBJ2-3; 10 bases match TRBD2. The J segment lost 5 bases and the V segment lost 0 bases, leaving 8 bases of the junction unmatched. The CDR3 covers 17 residues. CDR1 and CDR2 (germline): LGHNA, YSLEER. CDR3 sequence: CASSQDRSGRAKDTQYF. For the CDR3, the DNA is TGCGCCAGCAGCCAAGATCGAAGCGGGAGGGCCAAAGATACGCAGTATTTT.

This sequence joins TRBV28 and TRBJ2-2; D not resolved. V lost 6 bases and J 0 bases, leaving 11 bases between the germline ends. Germline-derived CDR1 and CDR2 are MDHEN and SYDVKM. The CDR3 consists of 15 residues. The CDR3 is CASSRRPTNTGELFF. Here the CDR3 DNA reads TGTGCCAGCAGCCGTCGGCCGACGAACACCGGGGAGCTGTTTTTT.

The gene calls are TRBV5-8 and TRBJ2-7; weak D call: TRBD1 (5 bases). Germline V gene sequence: CDR1 SGHTS, CDR2 YDEGEE. The CDR3 is 13 amino acids. The V and J ends lost 6 bases and 1 base respectively, with 11 bases between them. The CDR3 is CASKKQASYEQYF. The CDR3 nucleotides are TGTGCCAGCAAGAAACAGGCTTCCTACGAGCAGTACTTC.

The V gene is TRBV7-3, the J gene TRBJ2-2; 10 bases are shared with TRBD1. The CDR3 consists of 16 residues. The J segment lost 3 bases and the V segment lost 5 bases, leaving 6 bases of the junction unmatched. Germline CDR1 is SGHTA and CDR2 is FQGTGA. The CDR3 sequence: CASSDDRGRYTGELFF. In DNA, the CDR3 is TGTGCCAGCAGCGACGACAGGGGGCGCTACACCGGGGAGCTGTTTTTT. The full variable domain, rest sourced from reference TRBV7-3 and TRBJ2-2, is GAGVSQTPSNKVTEKGKYVELRCDPISGHTALYWYRQSLGQGPEFLIYFQGTGAADDSGLPNDRFFAVRPEGSVSTLKIQRTERGDSAVYLCASSDDRGRYTGELFFGEGSRLTVL.

This clone has just a few counts. The gene calls are TRBV11-2 and TRBJ1-2; D is undetermined. V was pared by 3 bases and J by 7 bases, with 12 bases between. CDR1 SGHAT and CDR2 FQNNGV come from the germline V gene. CDR3 size: 13 residues. Here the CDR3 reads CASSLLPSTGYTF. The CDR3 DNA reads as TGTGCCAGCAGCTTGCTTCCCAGCACTGGCTACACCTTC.

CDR3 coding DNA: TGTGCCAGCAGCCGGGGGACTAGCGCCTCCTACGAGCAGTACTTC. Protein sequence: CASSRGTSASYEQYF. The rearrangement uses TRBV6-6 and TRBJ2-7; 10 bases align to TRBD2. The CDR3 covers 15 residues. Germline CDR1 is MNHNY and CDR2 is SVGAGI (reference sequence). J was trimmed by 0 bases and V by 6 bases; bases with no gene match: 5.

The V gene is TRBV29-1, the J gene TRBJ2-5, with D tentatively TRBD1 or TRBD2 (6 bases each). This CDR3 spans 14 amino acids. V was pared by 8 bases and J by 1 base, with 17 bases between. Germline CDR1 reads SQVTM; CDR2 reads ANQGSEA. This CDR3 reads CSSAGIRGQETQYF. As DNA, the CDR3 is TGCAGCTCCGCGGGGATCAGGGGCCAAGAGACCCAGTACTTC.

The rearrangement joins TRBV6-4 to TRBJ1-2; D remains unclear. Trimming removed 3 bases from V and 1 base from J, with 18 bases in between. The CDR3 extends over 17 amino acids. Per the germline V gene, CDR1 is MRHNA and CDR2 is SNTAGT. The CDR3 DNA reads TGTGCCAGCAGTGAGCGAGGTAACAAATATGATAACTATGGCTACACCTTC. It encodes CASSERGNKYDNYGYTF.

This clone appeared a single time. The rearrangement links TRBV4-1 to TRBJ2-2, with D perhaps being TRBD1 or TRBD2 (5 bases each). The V and J ends lost 6 bases and 7 bases respectively, with 18 bases between them. Germline V gives CDR1 MGHRA, CDR2 YSYEKL. CDR3 length: 15 residues. The CDR3 sequence is CASRISPGRDGELFF. The CDR3 nucleotides are TGCGCCAGCAGAATAAGCCCGGGGCGCGACGGGGAGCTGTTTTTT.

Of note for this clone: Given a much more abundant clone one base away, this may be a read error. The chain recombines TRBV5-4 with TRBJ2-3; D uncertain. Germline CDR1 is SGHNT and CDR2 is YYREEE (reference sequence). There are 11 residues in the CDR3. Deletions cut 4 bases from V and 2 bases from J, with 2 bases between. CDR3 nucleotides: TGTGCCAGCAGCATCACAGATACGCAGTATTTT. Encoded protein: CASSITDTQYF. The full variable domain, in which reference TRBV5-4 and TRBJ2-3 provide the parts outside the CDR3, is ETGVTQSPTHLIKTRGQQVTLRCSSQSGHNTVSWYQQALGQGPQFIFQYYREEENGRGNFPPRFSGLQFPNYSSELNVNALELDDSALYLCASSITDTQYFGPGTRLTVL.

V gene TRBV7-6 combines with J gene TRBJ2-1; TRBD2 matches 10 bases. The CDR3 has 14 residues. V lost 3 bases and J lost 7; bases outside the gene matches: 3. Germline loops: CDR1 SGHVS, CDR2 FNYEAQ. CDR3 DNA: TGTGCCAGCAGCTTGGAGCGGGAGGGTAATGAGCAGTTCTTC. Its translation: CASSLEREGNEQFF.

CDR3 amino acids: CATQETMNTEAFF. Written as DNA, the CDR3 is TGTGCCACACAGGAGACTATGAACACTGAAGCTTTCTTT. The rearrangement links TRBV6-1 to TRBJ1-1; tentatively, D is TRBD1 (5 bases). The CDR3 loop spans 13 amino acids. Looked up from germline, CDR1 is MNHNS and CDR2 is SASEGT. Trimming removed 10 bases at V and 0 bases at J, with 12 bases between.

The CDR3 DNA sequence: TGTGCCAGCAGGAGGAGCCGGACTAGCGGCAGCACAGATACGCAGTATTTT. Its translation is CASRRSRTSGSTDTQYF. The rearrangement joins TRBV7-8 to TRBJ2-3; TRBD2 agrees at 10 bases. This CDR3 contains 17 residues. Per the germline V gene, CDR1 is SGHVS and CDR2 is FQNEAQ. V lost 6 bases to trimming and J lost 0 bases; unmatched junction nucleotides: 9.

This clone occurred once. CDR3 loop: CAGGLAGNSYNEQFF. CDR3 bases: TGTGCCGGAGGACTAGCGGGCAACTCCTACAATGAGCAGTTCTTC. The chain has TRBV6-1 and TRBJ2-1, with TRBD2 identical over 11 bases. This CDR3 is built from 15 residues. J gave up 0 bases and V 11 bases, and 6 bases lay outside the gene matches. Germline V gives CDR1 MNHNS, CDR2 SASEGT.

The rearrangement joins TRBV5-4 to TRBJ2-3; tentative D call: TRBD2 (6 bases). V lost 2 bases to trimming and J lost 1 base, with 20 bases between them. CDR1 is SGHNT, CDR2 YYREEE, per germline (reference sequence). CDR3 length equals 18 residues. CDR3 in amino acids: CASSFPAGTRGGTDTQYF. The CDR3 DNA follows: TGTGCCAGCAGCTTCCCCGCGGGGACGAGGGGAGGCACAGATACGCAGTATTTT. Based on the CDR3 plus reference TRBV5-4 and TRBJ2-3, the full variable domain is ETGVTQSPTHLIKTRGQQVTLRCSSQSGHNTVSWYQQALGQGPQFIFQYYREEENGRGNFPPRFSGLQFPNYSSELNVNALELDDSALYLCASSFPAGTRGGTDTQYFGPGTRLTVL.

This sequence joins TRBV2 and TRBJ2-1; the D gene is possibly TRBD2 (5 bases). The CDR3 totals 14 residues. Germline V CDR1 and CDR2: SNHLY, FYNNEI. V was cut by 2 bases and J by 9 bases, with 14 bases left in between. The CDR3, as DNA: TGTGCCAGCAGTGAATGGAGTGGGGAGATTGAGCAGTTCTTC. As protein: CASSEWSGEIEQFF.

The chain is built from TRBV5-6 and TRBJ2-5; D unresolved. V was cut by 2 bases and J by 5 bases, with 10 bases left in between. Per germline, CDR1 SGHDT and CDR2 YYEEEE. The CDR3 is 13 amino acids. The CDR3 region is CASSFRARETQYF. The CDR3 DNA reads TGTGCCAGCAGCTTTCGAGCACGGGAGACCCAGTACTTC. The variable domain in full, with the rest retrieved from reference TRBV5-6 and TRBJ2-5, is DAGVTQSPTHLIKTRGQQVTLRCSPKSGHDTVSWYQQALGQGPQFIFQYYEEEERQRGNFPDRFSGHQFPNYSSELNVNALLLGDSALYLCASSFRARETQYFGPGTRLLVL.

V usage is TRBV6-1 and J usage is TRBJ2-5; D is uncertain. The CDR3 extends over 15 amino acids. Per germline, CDR1 MNHNS and CDR2 SASEGT. V lost 4 bases and J lost 5, with 17 bases in between. The CDR3 bases are TGTGCCAGCAGTGCGCGATCAGCAGGTATCGAGACCCAGTACTTC. Encoded protein: CASSARSAGIETQYF.

The chain joins TRBV5-5 to TRBJ2-6; D remains unclear. Germline-derived CDR1 and CDR2 are SGHKS and YYEKEE (reference sequence). This CDR3 contains 16 residues. With 3 bases removed from V and 1 base from J, the gap between germline ends came to 11 bases. CDR3: CASSSKPVSGANVLTF. The CDR3 DNA sequence: TGTGCCAGCAGCTCGAAGCCCGTTTCTGGGGCCAACGTCCTGACTTTC. The full variable domain, with the rest looked up from reference TRBV5-5 and TRBJ2-6, is DAGVTQSPTHLIKTRGQQVTLRCSPISGHKSVSWYQQVLGQGPQFIFQYYEKEERGRGNFPDRFSARQFPNYSSELNVNALLLGDSALYLCASSSKPVSGANVLTFGAGSRLTVL.

This sequence joins TRBV5-1 and TRBJ2-3; a weak D match, TRBD2 (5 bases). The CDR3 length is 16 residues. Trimming removed 0 bases from V and 6 bases from J, with 17 bases in between. Germline loops: CDR1 SGHRS, CDR2 YFSETQ. For the CDR3, the DNA is TGCGCCAGCAGCTTGGACTCGGGATCCCTCCCCGATACGCAGTATTTT. Its translation is CASSLDSGSLPDTQYF.

The J gene is TRBJ1-4, the V gene TRBV6-5; 9 nucleotides match TRBD1. From germline, CDR1 is MNHEY and CDR2 SVGAGI. The CDR3 sequence is 16 residues long. The trim removed 2 bases at V and 8 bases at J, leaving 9 bases unmatched. Here the CDR3 reads CASSYVGGQGREKLFF. The CDR3 nucleotides read TGTGCCAGCAGTTACGTAGGGGGACAGGGTAGAGAAAAACTGTTTTTT.

The chain carries TRBV7-9 and TRBJ2-1; TRBD1 is a possible D gene (7 bases). The germline gives CDR1 SEHNR, CDR2 FQNEAQ (reference sequence). This CDR3 is 16 amino acids long. Trimming left V 4 bases short and J 8 bases short, with 21 bases between. The CDR3 protein is CASSSGEAGGPDEQFF. In DNA, the CDR3 is TGTGCCAGCAGCTCCGGGGAGGCAGGGGGTCCGGATGAGCAGTTCTTC.

J is TRBJ2-5 and V is TRBV5-1; 8 positions agree with TRBD2. The junction had 8 bases not matched to a gene; V was cut back by 3 bases and J by 1 base. The germline CDR1 and CDR2 sequences are SGHRS and YFSETQ. The CDR3 is 16 residues long. The CDR3 DNA reads as TGCGCCAGCAGCTGGGGGGACGCGGGAGGCCAAGAGACCCAGTACTTC. This encodes CASSWGDAGGQETQYF.

This chain's CDR3 is CASSSRTTDTQYF. CDR3 nucleotides: TGTGCCAGCAGTAGTCGCACCACAGATACGCAGTATTTT. V is TRBV27 and J is TRBJ2-3; D unclear. Between the trimmed V and J ends, which lost 5 bases and 2 bases, there was a span of 8 bases. CDR3 size: 13 residues. The germline V gene has CDR1 MNHEY and CDR2 SMNVEV (reference sequence).